The clone carrying this T cell receptor (beta chain) has ten or more counts. Amplification from RNA transcripts yielded the TCR beta CDR3 regions. In the first round, RT-PCR was carried out with HTBI primers, and a multiplex PCR formed the second round. A single record per CDR3 protein comes from TCRdb applying MiXCR to the multiplex PCR reads. The sample lists 300,000 to 450,000 distinct CDR3 sequences; about a sixth were seen once. This record comes from a study of Graves' ophthalmopathy and Graves' hyperthyroidism. Germline assignment: CDR1 WNHNN and CDR2 SYGVQD (reference sequence). CDR3 length: 14 amino acids. V lost 5 bases, J lost 2 bases, and 3 bases stayed unmatched.

V gene TRBV10-1 combines with J gene TRBJ2-7, with TRBD2 identical over 10 bases. The sequence was collected from an adult woman with stable Graves' hyperthyroidism. The sequenced sample was peripheral blood. CDR3 sequence reads: CASSTGTSAYEQYF. Here the CDR3 DNA reads TGCGCCAGCAGTACCGGGACTAGCGCCTACGAGCAGTACTTC.